What follows are 8 T cell receptor beta chains derived from one specimen sequenced in a study of control samples from healthy donors and cancer patients. Clones were sequenced by immunoSEQ multiplex PCR, and TCRdb holds only the in-frame ones, with some missing. The repertoire holds 150,000 to 200,000 clones, with 90% to 95% as singletons. Source material: blood. All receptors come from a woman aged 40-49 years in good health.

About this clone: Its ends do not fully match the called genes, so a read error is possible. This sequence joins TRBV7-8 and TRBJ2-7, with a weak D call TRBD2 (6 bases). Germline V gene lookup returns CDR1 SGHVS and CDR2 FQNEAQ. The CDR3 has 15 residues. CDR3 sequence: CASTLGGGISYEQYF. DNA for the CDR3: TGTGCCAGCACCTTAGGTGGCGGGATCTCCTACGAGCAGTACTTC.

This clone was recorded once. This chain uses TRBV10-3 with TRBJ1-6; D perhaps matches TRBD1 (5 bases). V was shortened by 8 bases and J by 6 bases, with 17 bases between the two germline ends. Per the germline V gene, CDR1 is ENHRY and CDR2 is SYGVKD. The CDR3 consists of 15 residues. The CDR3, as DNA: TGTGCCATCGGACGGGAAGACAGATTTAATTCACCCCTCCACTTT. Protein: CAIGREDRFNSPLHF.

V usage is TRBV9 and J usage is TRBJ2-3; 10 positions match TRBD2. The CDR3 contains 15 residues. Germline CDR1 SGDLS, CDR2 YYNGEE. With 3 bases clipped from V and 3 bases from J, the junction kept 4 bases outside the gene matches. Written as DNA, the CDR3 is TGTGCCAGCAGCGAGGGACTAGCGCTTACAGATACGCAGTATTTT. It yields the protein CASSEGLALTDTQYF.

The gene calls are TRBV18 and TRBJ2-7, with 7 bases lining up with TRBD2. CDR1 and CDR2 (germline): KGHSH, LQKENI. The J segment lost 6 bases and the V segment lost 2 bases, leaving 7 bases of the junction unmatched. This CDR3 has 14 residues. The CDR3 DNA sequence: TGTGCCAGCTCACCATCGGGGGGAGGAGGCGAGCAGTACTTC. Translating it yields CASSPSGGGGEQYF.

V gene TRBV6-2 or TRBV6-3 combines with J gene TRBJ2-3; TRBD2 aligns across 11 bases. Trimming at V came to 4 bases and at J to 3 bases, leaving 3 bases not matched to a gene. This CDR3 comprises 15 residues. CDR1 MNHEY and CDR2 SVGEGT come from the germline V gene. The CDR3 DNA sequence: TGTGCCAGCAGTTCTATAGCGGGAGGGACAGATACGCAGTATTTT. It is translated as CASSSIAGGTDTQYF.

This chain connects TRBV27 to TRBJ2-7; D is undetermined. Germline values: CDR1 MNHEY, CDR2 SMNVEV (reference sequence). The V end lost 8 bases, the J end lost 3 bases, and 5 bases lay between the germline ends. The CDR3 spans 10 residues. The CDR3 DNA reads TGTGCCAGCGGGATCTACGAGCAGTACTTC. Translated: CASGIYEQYF.

The chain joins TRBV12-3 or TRBV12-4 to TRBJ1-5; no clear D. There are 13 residues in the CDR3. V lost 4 bases and J lost 5, with 9 bases in between. CDR3 nucleotides: TGTGCCAGCAGTTCACAAGCGTATCAGCCCCAGCATTTT. Its protein is CASSSQAYQPQHF.

The chain carries TRBV2 and TRBJ2-2; the match to TRBD1 covers 7 bases. After removal of 6 bases from V and 5 bases from J, the junction contained 6 bases not matched to a gene. This CDR3 contains 14 residues. Germline V lookup: CDR1 SNHLY, CDR2 FYNNEI. The CDR3 region is CASRPGTATGELFF. The CDR3 coding sequence is TGTGCCAGCAGGCCTGGGACAGCAACCGGGGAGCTGTTTTTT.